Sequencing of this T cell receptor beta chain was carried out in a study of T cell responses to AZD1222 COVID-19 vaccine. Turning to the study itself: Second-dose intervals of approximately 4 or approximately 12 weeks were pooled. Study-wide results and limits: CD4 TCRs associated with vaccination spanned spike, dominating at 160-218 and 743-854. In all cases, repertoires were sampled only after the peak T cell response. White British ancestry dominated among donors, who included more females, and clonal diversity was possibly underestimated.

Assay used: immunoSEQ multiplex PCR; TCRdb lists only in-frame clones, some missing. The sample records around 160,000 clones, roughly 92% being singletons. Turning to this clone: Its antigen is unknown.

This CDR3 is built from 13 residues. Germline assignment: CDR1 LNHNV and CDR2 YYDKDF (reference sequence). V gave up 5 bases and J gave up 7 bases, with 12 bases separating them. The chain links TRBV15 to TRBJ2-1, with TRBD2 as a possible D gene (6 bases). The clonotype comes from an adult in good health. The sample consisted of peripheral blood, taken on day 0 of AZD1222 vaccination. CDR3 sequence (DNA): TGTGCCACCAGCCTCGAGGGGAGGAATGAGCAGTTCTTC. Its translation is CATSLEGRNEQFF.